This T cell receptor beta chain was identified during a study of blood T cell repertoires in COVID-19. Profiling relied on immunoSEQ multiplex PCR, and the TCRdb table lists in-frame clones only, not all of them. The sample consists of 140,000 to 150,000 clones, about nine tenths of them appearing once. What was sequenced was peripheral blood. The receptor was derived from a human donor in a cohort sampled during active COVID-19.

CDR3 sequence: CASSQPSVAYEQYF. CDR3 DNA sequence: TGTGCCAGCAGCCAACCCTCTGTCGCCTACGAGCAGTACTTC. The chain has TRBV3-1 (or the pseudogene TRBV3-2) and TRBJ2-7; D not certain. Trimming left V 2 bases short and J 2 bases short, with 10 bases between. Germline assignment: CDR1 LGHDT and CDR2 YNNKEL (reference sequence). The CDR3 is 14 residues long.